This T cell receptor (beta chain) was obtained from a study of T cell responses to AZD1222 COVID-19 vaccine. Here immunoSEQ multiplex PCR was the method, and the copy in TCRdb shows in-frame clones only, minus some. The sample yields more than 95,000 clones, roughly nine tenths seen once. Germline lookup yields CDR1 SGHDN and CDR2 FVKESK. V lost 2 bases to trimming and J lost 1 base, with 17 bases between them. This CDR3 spans 17 amino acids. A word on this clone: Its cognate antigen is unknown.

Overall study findings and caveats: Dominant at 160-218 and 743-854, vaccine-associated CD4 TCRs also spanned spike. Elevations in Spike-specific TCR breadth and depth followed administration of two AZD1222 doses.

The sequenced sample was peripheral blood, obtained 28 days after the second AZD1222 dose. The clonotype was recovered from an adult who received the AZD1222 COVID-19 vaccine. The genes are TRBV14 and TRBJ1-1; D is undetermined. The DNA of the CDR3 is TGTGCCAGCAGCCAAATTAGGCTAGGGCGCTCGAACACTGAAGCTTTCTTT. This encodes CASSQIRLGRSNTEAFF.